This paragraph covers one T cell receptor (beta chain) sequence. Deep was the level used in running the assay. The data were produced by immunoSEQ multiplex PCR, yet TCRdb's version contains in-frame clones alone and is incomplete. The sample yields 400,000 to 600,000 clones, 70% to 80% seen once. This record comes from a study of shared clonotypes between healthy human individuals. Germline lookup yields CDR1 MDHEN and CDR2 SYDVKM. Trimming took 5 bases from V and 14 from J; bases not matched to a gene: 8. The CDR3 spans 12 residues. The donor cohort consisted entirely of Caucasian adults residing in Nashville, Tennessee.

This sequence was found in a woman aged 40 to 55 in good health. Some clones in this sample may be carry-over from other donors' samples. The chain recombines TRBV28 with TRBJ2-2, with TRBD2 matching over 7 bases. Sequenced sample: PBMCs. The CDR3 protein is CASSPGLGVLFF. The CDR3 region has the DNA TGTGCCAGCAGTCCTGGACTAGGGGTCCTGTTTTTT.